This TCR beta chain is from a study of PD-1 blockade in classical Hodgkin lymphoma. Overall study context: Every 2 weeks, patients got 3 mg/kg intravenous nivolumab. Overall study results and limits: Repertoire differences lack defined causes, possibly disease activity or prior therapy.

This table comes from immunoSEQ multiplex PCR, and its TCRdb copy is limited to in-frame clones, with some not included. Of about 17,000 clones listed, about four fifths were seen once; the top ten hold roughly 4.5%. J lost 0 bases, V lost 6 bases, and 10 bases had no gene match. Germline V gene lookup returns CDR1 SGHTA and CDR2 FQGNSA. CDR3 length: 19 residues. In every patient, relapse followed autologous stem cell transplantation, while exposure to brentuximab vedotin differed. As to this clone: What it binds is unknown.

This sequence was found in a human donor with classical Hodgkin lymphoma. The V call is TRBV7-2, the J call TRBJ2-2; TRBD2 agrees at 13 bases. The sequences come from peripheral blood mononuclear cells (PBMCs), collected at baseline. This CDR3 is CASSRRTSGSGANTGELFF. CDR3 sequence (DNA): TGTGCCAGCAGTAGAAGGACTAGCGGGAGTGGAGCGAACACCGGGGAGCTGTTTTTT. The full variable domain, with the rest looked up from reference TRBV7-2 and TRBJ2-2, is GAGVSQSPSNKVTEKGKDVELRCDPISGHTALYWYRQSLGQGLEFLIYFQGNSAPDKSGLPSDRFSAERTGGSVSTLTIQRTQQEDSAVYLCASSRRTSGSGANTGELFFGEGSRLTVL.